A single sample gave rise to the 25 T cell receptor beta chains below, sequenced in a study of cytomegalovirus exposure and HLA in healthy donors. It was with 60 Vbeta and 13 Jbeta primers that the PCR ran. This table comes from immunoSEQ multiplex PCR, and its TCRdb copy is limited to in-frame clones, with some not included. This repertoire shows about 130,000 clones, 76% found once; its top ten account for about 3.4%. The source material was PBMCs. The receptors originated from a man in his forties in good health and CMV-seronegative.

This chain uses TRBV2 with TRBJ1-2; TRBD1 matches at 10 bases. CDR3 size: 15 residues. Trimming removed 6 bases from V and 4 bases from J; junction bases left unmatched: 8. Germline loops: CDR1 SNHLY, CDR2 FYNNEI. DNA for the CDR3: TGTGCCAGCAGGGATACGACAGGGGGCGGCTATGGCTACACCTTC. Protein: CASRDTTGGGYGYTF.

The sample holds one count of this clone. V is TRBV7-7 and J is TRBJ2-3, with 7 bases aligning to TRBD2. The V gene's germline CDR1 is SSHAT and CDR2 FNYEAQ (reference sequence). This CDR3 has 13 amino acids. Trimming took 5 bases from V and 5 from J; bases not matched to a gene: 4. The CDR3 here is CASSPGLGDTQYF. As DNA, the CDR3 is TGTGCCAGCAGCCCCGGACTAGGAGATACGCAGTATTTT.

The chain uses TRBV19 and TRBJ1-1; D is unclear. This CDR3 comprises 15 residues. The V end was cut by 7 bases, the J end by 1 base, with 16 bases between. Germline V lookup: CDR1 LNHDA, CDR2 SQIVND (reference sequence). DNA for the CDR3: TGTGCCAGTACCCTATCGCCAGGTTCGAACACTGAAGCTTTCTTT. Its protein is CASTLSPGSNTEAFF. Based on the CDR3 plus reference TRBV19 and TRBJ1-1, the full variable domain is DGGITQSPKYLFRKEGQNVTLSCEQNLNHDAMYWYRQDPGQGLRLIYYSQIVNDFQKGDIAEGYSVSREKKESFPLTVTSAQKNPTAFYLCASTLSPGSNTEAFFGQGTRLTVV.

The chain carries TRBV11-2 and TRBJ2-7, with D possibly TRBD2 on 7 matching bases. The CDR3 extends over 16 amino acids. Germline V gene data show CDR1 as SGHAT and CDR2 as FQNNGV. Trimming left V 5 bases short and J 0 bases short, with 17 bases between. The CDR3 loop is CASSEGRGGDSYEQYF. The CDR3 coding sequence is TGTGCCAGCAGCGAGGGCCGAGGGGGGGACTCCTACGAGCAGTACTTC.

The chain recombines TRBV10-1 with TRBJ1-1; tentatively, D is TRBD1 (6 bases). The germline CDR1 and CDR2 sequences are WNHNN and SYGVQD (reference sequence). Trimming stripped 6 bases from V and 0 bases from J, with 14 bases between. CDR3 length: 15 residues. The CDR3, as DNA: TGCGCCAGCAGAGCACAGGGCGCAGTGAACACTGAAGCTTTCTTT. Its protein is CASRAQGAVNTEAFF.

J is TRBJ1-5 and V is TRBV28; tentative D call: TRBD1 (6 bases). With 5 bases removed from V and 5 bases from J, the gap between germline ends came to 19 bases. This CDR3 comprises 16 residues. Per germline, CDR1 MDHEN and CDR2 SYDVKM. The CDR3 region is CASSTDSGASYQPQHF. The CDR3 DNA is TGTGCCAGCAGTACGGACAGCGGGGCCTCGTATCAGCCCCAGCATTTT.

The chain links TRBV4-3 to TRBJ1-4; D possibly corresponds to TRBD1 (5 bases). The CDR3 has 15 amino acids. V gave up 0 bases and J gave up 8 bases, with 13 bases separating them. The V gene's germline CDR1 is LGHNA and CDR2 YSLEER. CDR3 residues: CASSQEGRALEKLFF. DNA of the CDR3: TGCGCCAGCAGCCAAGAAGGCAGGGCATTAGAAAAACTGTTTTTT.

The CDR3 region is CASSPAGWNEKLFF. DNA for the CDR3: TGTGCCAGCAGCCCGGCGGGGTGGAATGAAAAACTGTTTTTT. V and J are TRBV7-2 and TRBJ1-4; unclear D gene. With 5 bases removed from V and 5 bases from J, the gap between germline ends came to 12 bases. The CDR3 totals 14 residues. CDR1 and CDR2 (germline): SGHTA, FQGNSA.

The chain is built from TRBV5-1 and TRBJ2-7; 9 bases are shared with TRBD2. CDR1 is SGHRS and CDR2 is YFSETQ in the germline V gene. The CDR3 length is 14 residues. The V gene end was trimmed by 0 bases and the J gene end by 6 bases; junction bases not matched to a gene: 4. The CDR3 region is CASSLEAGGGEQYF. CDR3 in DNA: TGCGCCAGCAGCTTGGAAGCGGGGGGCGGCGAGCAGTACTTC.

In its sample, this clone was seen a few times. The chain links TRBV27 to TRBJ1-1, with a weak D call TRBD1 (5 bases). This CDR3 is built from 13 residues. The germline V gene has CDR1 MNHEY and CDR2 SMNVEV (reference sequence). V was cut by 2 bases and J by 4 bases, with 8 bases left in between. In nucleotides, the CDR3 is TGTGCCAGCAGTTTAGGGGCTAGCACTGAAGCTTTCTTT. This codes for CASSLGASTEAFF.

The chain links TRBV29-1 to TRBJ1-1; D is possibly TRBD1 (6 bases). The CDR3 covers 12 residues. V lost 5 bases to trimming and J lost 3 bases, with 10 bases between them. CDR1 and CDR2 (germline): SQVTM, ANQGSEA. This CDR3 is CSVWGGDTEAFF. CDR3 sequence (DNA): TGCAGCGTTTGGGGGGGCGACACTGAAGCTTTCTTT.

This chain uses TRBV30 with TRBJ2-7; 8 bases map to TRBD1. V lost 2 bases, J lost 2 bases, and 5 bases stayed unmatched. Germline V lookup: CDR1 GTSNPN, CDR2 SVGIG (reference sequence). This CDR3 contains 14 residues. The DNA of the CDR3 is TGTGCCTGGAGTCTGACAGGGGTAACCTACGAGCAGTACTTC. It encodes CAWSLTGVTYEQYF.

The V gene is TRBV18, the J gene TRBJ2-3, with D possibly TRBD1 on 5 matching bases. V dropped 3 bases and J dropped 0 bases, with 7 bases sitting between them. Germline V gene sequence: CDR1 KGHSH, CDR2 LQKENI. The CDR3 is 14 residues long. This chain's CDR3 is CASSPRTSTDTQYF. The CDR3 DNA sequence: TGTGCCAGCTCACCTCGGACAAGCACAGATACGCAGTATTTT.

The V gene is TRBV9, the J gene TRBJ2-7, with 10 nucleotides matching TRBD1. The CDR3 length is 14 residues. Trimming at V came to 4 bases and at J to 5 bases, leaving 6 bases not matched to a gene. Looked up from germline, CDR1 is SGDLS and CDR2 is YYNGEE. Written as DNA, the CDR3 is TGTGCCAGCAGCAGGACAGGGGGTCCCCACGAGCAGTACTTC. It codes for CASSRTGGPHEQYF.

V usage is TRBV25-1 and J usage is TRBJ1-3, with D possibly being TRBD1 (6 bases). The CDR3 contains 14 residues. CDR1 is MGHDK and CDR2 is SYGVNS in the germline V gene. Deletions cut 6 bases from V and 11 bases from J, with 20 bases between. The CDR3 coding sequence is TGTGCCAGCAGGCCCGGACAGCCCTACAGAGCCATATATTTT. It is translated as CASRPGQPYRAIYF. Drawing the rest from reference TRBV25-1 and TRBJ1-3, the complete variable domain is EADIYQTPRYLVIGTGKKITLECSQTMGHDKMYWYQQDPGMELHLIHYSYGVNSTEKGDLSSESTVSRIRTEHFPLTLESARPSHTSQYLCASRPGQPYRAIYFGEGSWLTVV.

The chain joins TRBV9 to TRBJ2-5; D uncertain. The length of the CDR3 is 13 residues. Germline CDR1 SGDLS, CDR2 YYNGEE. V lost 3 bases, J lost 2 bases, and 8 bases lay in between. The chain's CDR3 is CASSATGQETQYF. CDR3 bases: TGTGCCAGCAGCGCGACTGGACAAGAGACCCAGTACTTC.

In this sample, this clone turned up a few times. This rearrangement joins TRBV18 to TRBJ2-7; 8 nucleotides line up with TRBD2. The ends lost 0 bases at V and 2 bases at J; junction bases unmatched: 6. Germline values: CDR1 KGHSH, CDR2 LQKENI. This CDR3 has 16 amino acids. For the CDR3, the DNA is TGTGCCAGCTCACCACCAGGAGGACTAGCTACCTACGAGCAGTACTTC. Its protein product is CASSPPGGLATYEQYF.

As DNA, the CDR3 is TGTGCCAGCAGCTTAGGGGCGGGAGACGGCTATGAGCAGTTCTTC. Protein: CASSLGAGDGYEQFF. The chain uses TRBV7-2 and TRBJ2-1, with 7 bases fitting TRBD2. Trimming cost V 1 base and J 8 bases; bases outside gene matches: 8. This CDR3 contains 15 residues. The germline CDR1 and CDR2 sequences are SGHTA and FQGNSA.

The chain employs TRBV7-2 and TRBJ1-5; unclear D gene. The CDR3 runs 14 residues. Looked up from germline, CDR1 is SGHTA and CDR2 is FQGNSA. V dropped 5 bases and J dropped 4 bases, with 12 bases sitting between them. DNA of the CDR3: TGTGCCAGCAGCCCCGCCAGTTTTAATCAGCCCCAGCATTTT. Its protein is CASSPASFNQPQHF.

The V call is TRBV29-1, the J call TRBJ2-7, with 9 bases fitting TRBD2. Trimming took 6 bases from V and 0 from J; bases not matched to a gene: 9. This CDR3 region has 15 residues. CDR1 is SQVTM and CDR2 is ANQGSEA in the germline V gene. The CDR3 DNA reads as TGCAGCGTGGGGACTAGCCTCAGGAGCTCCTACGAGCAGTACTTC. It encodes CSVGTSLRSSYEQYF.

CDR3 sequence: CASSQTLTGIYEQYF. In nucleotides, the CDR3 is TGCGCCAGCAGCCAGACCCTGACAGGGATCTACGAGCAGTACTTC. This rearrangement joins TRBV4-3 to TRBJ2-7; 7 positions match TRBD1. The trim removed 3 bases at V and 3 bases at J, leaving 8 bases unmatched. CDR3 length: 15 amino acids. Germline CDR1 reads LGHNA; CDR2 reads YSLEER.

The chain combines TRBV7-3 with TRBJ2-3, with 9 bases identical to TRBD2. This CDR3 spans 16 amino acids. Trimming took 5 bases from V and 4 from J; bases not matched to a gene: 10. CDR1 is SGHTA and CDR2 is FQGTGA in the germline V gene. The CDR3 sequence is CASSPGGAGGADTQYF. CDR3 nucleotides: TGTGCCAGCAGCCCCGGGGGAGCGGGGGGAGCAGATACGCAGTATTTT. The variable domain in full, completed from reference TRBV7-3 and TRBJ2-3, reads GAGVSQTPSNKVTEKGKYVELRCDPISGHTALYWYRQSLGQGPEFLIYFQGTGAADDSGLPNDRFFAVRPEGSVSTLKIQRTERGDSAVYLCASSPGGAGGADTQYFGPGTRLTVL.

The chain uses TRBV11-3 and TRBJ2-5; 7 bases agree with TRBD1. CDR1 and CDR2 (germline): SGHNT, YENEEA. CDR3 length: 15 amino acids. Trimming at V came to 2 bases and at J to 4 bases, leaving 7 bases not matched to a gene. CDR3 DNA: TGTGCCAGCAGCTTATCCCGAGGGGGCAGAGAGACCCAGTACTTC. Its translation is CASSLSRGGRETQYF. The full variable domain, rest sourced from reference TRBV11-3 and TRBJ2-5, is EAGVVQSPRYKIIEKKQPVAFWCNPISGHNTLYWYLQNLGQGPELLIRYENEEAVDDSQLPKDRFSAERLKGVDSTLKIQPAELGDSAVYLCASSLSRGGRETQYFGPGTRLLVL.

The gene calls are TRBV11-2 and TRBJ1-4; 8 bases fit TRBD1. Per the germline V gene, CDR1 is SGHAT and CDR2 is FQNNGV. This CDR3 region has 18 residues. V dropped 2 bases and J dropped 5; count of bases not matched to a gene: 13. Written as DNA, the CDR3 is TGTGCCAGCAGCTTATTGGGGGGCTCTGGGACAGGCAATGAAAAACTGTTTTTT. Its translation: CASSLLGGSGTGNEKLFF.

In this sample, this clone turned up a few times. The rearrangement links TRBV30 to TRBJ1-2; 9 positions agree with TRBD1. V lost 6 bases and J lost 8; bases outside the gene matches: 10. CDR1 and CDR2 (germline): GTSNPN, SVGIG (reference sequence). This CDR3 has 13 amino acids. DNA of the CDR3: TGTGCCTGTAGGACAGGGGAGTTCGGGGGCTACACCTTC. It codes for CACRTGEFGGYTF.